This TCR beta chain was observed in a study of blood T cell repertoires in COVID-19. The assay was immunoSEQ multiplex PCR, and TCRdb's table has in-frame clones only and misses some. The sample has fewer than 200,000 clones, roughly 80% seen once. This CDR3 has 20 amino acids. Germline V gene data show CDR1 as MNHNS and CDR2 as SASEGT. J was trimmed by 5 bases and V by 3 bases; bases with no gene match: 23. In terms of age and location, participants ranged from about 18 to 95 years and lived in about 25 US areas. Donors were grouped by their self-reported clinical history. The origin of this receptor is a middle-aged woman with acute COVID-19. The rearrangement uses TRBV6-1 and TRBJ2-7; TRBD2 agrees at 9 bases. The sequencing sample was made of PBMCs or T cells enriched from blood (not recorded which). CDR3 coding DNA: TGTGCCAGCAGTGACCTGTGGTCCCGCGAAAGTTTAGCGGGAGATCACGAGCAGTACTTC. Its translation: CASSDLWSRESLAGDHEQYF.